This T cell receptor (beta chain) was found in a study of blood T cell repertoires in COVID-19. Study at large: Specimens from acute and convalescent COVID-19 originated in the United States, Italy and Spain. PBMCs, B-cell-depleted T cells, or T cells provided the cDNA or gDNA that made up the material.

The CDR3 contains 14 residues. The germline gives CDR1 KGHDR, CDR2 SFDVKD. V was shortened by 3 bases and J by 4 bases, with 11 bases between the two germline ends. As processed by the authors: Reference gene primer amplification gave estimated nucleated cell counts. The assay was immunoSEQ multiplex PCR, and TCRdb's table has in-frame clones only and misses some. D and trimming were read from the DNA, whereas the V and J calls and clone size are those reported in that table. The data contain roughly 500,000 clones, around 87% of them singletons. The chain has TRBV24-1 and TRBJ1-2, with a weak D call TRBD1 (5 bases). Sequencing was performed on PBMCs or T cells enriched from blood (not recorded which). This TCR derives from a woman between 40 and 55 years old who had recovered from COVID-19. In DNA form, the CDR3 reads TGTGCCACCAGTGATGCCGGACAAGTCTATGGCTACACCTTC. Protein: CATSDAGQVYGYTF.